This T cell receptor beta chain was profiled in a study of ipilimumab plus nivolumab after autologous stem cell transplantation. Overall study context: Typical patient got a handful of ipilimumab doses and seven to nine nivolumab doses (median). Myeloma cases were transplant-naive high-risk or relapsed within 3 years post first autologous transplant. Study-wide results and limits: TCR repertoire, Treg phenotype and gut microbiota reportedly support more study of this approach.

The CDR3 length is 13 residues. Germline CDR1 reads LGHNA; CDR2 reads YNFKEQ. Trimming left V 0 bases short and J 4 bases short, with 7 bases between. Starting 14 to 28 days after autologous transplant, ipilimumab 1 mg/kg was given. The method was immunoSEQ multiplex PCR; TCRdb's version includes in-frame clones alone and lacks a portion of them. In the table there are some 41,000 clones, over 90% of which are singletons. Remarks on this clone: Its antigen remains unknown.

This TCR was recovered from a male donor with multiple myeloma. The gene calls are TRBV4-2 and TRBJ2-7, with D possibly being TRBD2 (5 bases). The input for sequencing was PBMCs, taken in a trial of ipilimumab plus nivolumab as post-transplant consolidation. The CDR3: CASSQDRGYEQYF. For the CDR3, the DNA is TGTGCCAGCAGCCAAGATCGAGGGTACGAGCAGTACTTC.